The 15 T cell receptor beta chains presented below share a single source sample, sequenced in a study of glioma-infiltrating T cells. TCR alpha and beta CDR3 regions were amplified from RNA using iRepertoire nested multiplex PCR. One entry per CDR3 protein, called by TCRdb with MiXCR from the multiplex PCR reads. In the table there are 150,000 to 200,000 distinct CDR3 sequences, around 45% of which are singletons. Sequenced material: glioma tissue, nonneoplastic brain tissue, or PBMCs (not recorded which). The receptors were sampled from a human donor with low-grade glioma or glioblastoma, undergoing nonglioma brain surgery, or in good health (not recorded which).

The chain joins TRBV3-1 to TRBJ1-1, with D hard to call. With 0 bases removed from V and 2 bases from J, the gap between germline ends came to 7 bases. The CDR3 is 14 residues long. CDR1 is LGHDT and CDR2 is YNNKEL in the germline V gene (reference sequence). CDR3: CASSQESGNTEAFF. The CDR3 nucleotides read TGTGCCAGCAGCCAAGAAAGCGGAAACACTGAAGCTTTCTTT.

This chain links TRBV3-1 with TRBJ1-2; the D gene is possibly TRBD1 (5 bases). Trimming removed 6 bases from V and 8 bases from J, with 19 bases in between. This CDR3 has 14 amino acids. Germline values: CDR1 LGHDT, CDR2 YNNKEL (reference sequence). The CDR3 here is CASRQTRGVGGYTF. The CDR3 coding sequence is TGTGCCAGCAGACAAACACGAGGGGTGGGAGGCTACACCTTC.

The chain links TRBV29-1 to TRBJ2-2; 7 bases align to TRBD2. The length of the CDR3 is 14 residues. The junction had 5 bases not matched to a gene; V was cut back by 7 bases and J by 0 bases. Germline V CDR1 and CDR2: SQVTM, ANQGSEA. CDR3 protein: CSGARGANTGELFF. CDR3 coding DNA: TGCAGCGGGGCCCGGGGGGCGAACACCGGGGAGCTGTTTTTT.

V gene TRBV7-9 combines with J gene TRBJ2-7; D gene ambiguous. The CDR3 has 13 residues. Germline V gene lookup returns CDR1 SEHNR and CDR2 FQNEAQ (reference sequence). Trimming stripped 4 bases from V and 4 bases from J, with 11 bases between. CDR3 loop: CASSSTLIYEQYF. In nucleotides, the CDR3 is TGTGCCAGCAGCTCAACACTGATTTACGAGCAGTACTTC. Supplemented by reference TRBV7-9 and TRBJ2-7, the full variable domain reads DTGVSQNPRHKITKRGQNVTFRCDPISEHNRLYWYRQTLGQGPEFLTYFQNEAQLEKSRLLSDRFSAERPKGSFSTLEIQRTEQGDSAMYLCASSSTLIYEQYFGPGTRLTVT.

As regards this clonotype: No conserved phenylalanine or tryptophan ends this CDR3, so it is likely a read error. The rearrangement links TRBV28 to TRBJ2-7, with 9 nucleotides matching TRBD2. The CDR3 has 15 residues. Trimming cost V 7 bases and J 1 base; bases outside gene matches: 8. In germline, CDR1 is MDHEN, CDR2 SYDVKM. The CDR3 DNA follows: TGTGCCAGCACCGACATGACTAGCGGATCCTACGAGCAGTACTTA. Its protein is CASTDMTSGSYEQYL.

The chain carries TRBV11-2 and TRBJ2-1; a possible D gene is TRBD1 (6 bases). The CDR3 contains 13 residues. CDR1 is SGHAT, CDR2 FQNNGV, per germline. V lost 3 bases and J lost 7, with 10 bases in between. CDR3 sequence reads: CASSFGTRNEQFF. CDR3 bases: TGTGCCAGCAGCTTTGGGACACGGAATGAGCAGTTCTTC.

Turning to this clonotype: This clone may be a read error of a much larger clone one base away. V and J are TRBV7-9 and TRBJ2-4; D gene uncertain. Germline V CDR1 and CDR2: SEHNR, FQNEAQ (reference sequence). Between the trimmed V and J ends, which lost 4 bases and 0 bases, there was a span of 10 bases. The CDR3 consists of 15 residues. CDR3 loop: CASSCEKQAKNIQYF. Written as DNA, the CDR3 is TGTGCCAGCAGCTGCGAGAAGCAAGCCAAAAACATTCAGTACTTC.

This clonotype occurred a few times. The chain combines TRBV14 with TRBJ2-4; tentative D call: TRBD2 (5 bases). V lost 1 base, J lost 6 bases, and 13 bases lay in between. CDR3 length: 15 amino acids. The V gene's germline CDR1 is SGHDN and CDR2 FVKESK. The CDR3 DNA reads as TGTGCCAGCAGCCAAGGAACACTAGTCACAAACATTCAGTACTTC. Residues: CASSQGTLVTNIQYF.

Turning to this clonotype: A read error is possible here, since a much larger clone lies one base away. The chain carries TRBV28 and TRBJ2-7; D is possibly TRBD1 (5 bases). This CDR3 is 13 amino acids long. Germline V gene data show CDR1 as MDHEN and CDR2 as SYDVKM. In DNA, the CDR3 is TGTGCCAGCAGCTTAGGACACCTATACGAGAAGTACTTC. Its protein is CASSLGHLYEKYF.

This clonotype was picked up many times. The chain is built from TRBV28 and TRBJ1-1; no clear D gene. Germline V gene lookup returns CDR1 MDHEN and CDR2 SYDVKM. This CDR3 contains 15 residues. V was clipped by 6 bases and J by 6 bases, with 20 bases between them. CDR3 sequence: CASSVRSPAGSEAFF. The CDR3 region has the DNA TGTGCCAGCAGCGTGAGGAGTCCTGCTGGCTCTGAAGCTTTCTTT.

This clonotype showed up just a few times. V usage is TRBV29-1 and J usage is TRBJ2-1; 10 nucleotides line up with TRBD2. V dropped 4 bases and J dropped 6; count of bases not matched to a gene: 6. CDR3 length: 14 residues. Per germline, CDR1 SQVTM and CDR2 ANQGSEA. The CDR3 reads CSVASSGRTNEQFF. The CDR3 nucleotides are TGCAGCGTTGCTTCTAGCGGGAGAACCAATGAGCAGTTCTTC.

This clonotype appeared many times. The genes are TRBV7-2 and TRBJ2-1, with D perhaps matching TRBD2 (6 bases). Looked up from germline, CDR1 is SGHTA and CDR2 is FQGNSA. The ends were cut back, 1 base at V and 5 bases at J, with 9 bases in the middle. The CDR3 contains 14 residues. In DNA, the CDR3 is TGTGCCAGCAGCTTAGTAGGCGGGAACAATGAGCAGTTCTTC. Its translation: CASSLVGGNNEQFF. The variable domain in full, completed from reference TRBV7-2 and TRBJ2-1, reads GAGVSQSPSNKVTEKGKDVELRCDPISGHTALYWYRQSLGQGLEFLIYFQGNSAPDKSGLPSDRFSAERTGGSVSTLTIQRTQQEDSAVYLCASSLVGGNNEQFFGPGTRLTVL.

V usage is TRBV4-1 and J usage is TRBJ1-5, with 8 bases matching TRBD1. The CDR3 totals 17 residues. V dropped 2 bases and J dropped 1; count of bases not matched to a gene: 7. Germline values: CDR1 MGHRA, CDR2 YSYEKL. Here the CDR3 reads CASSQSIGQGSNQPQHF. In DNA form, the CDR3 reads TGCGCCAGCAGCCAATCGATAGGACAGGGCAGCAATCAGCCCCAGCATTTT.

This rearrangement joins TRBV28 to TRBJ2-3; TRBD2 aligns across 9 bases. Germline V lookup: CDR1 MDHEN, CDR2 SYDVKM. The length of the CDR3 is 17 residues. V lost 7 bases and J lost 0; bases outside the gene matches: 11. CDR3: CASTPRLADSSTDTQYF. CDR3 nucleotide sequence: TGTGCCAGCACGCCGAGACTAGCGGATTCTAGCACAGATACGCAGTATTTT.

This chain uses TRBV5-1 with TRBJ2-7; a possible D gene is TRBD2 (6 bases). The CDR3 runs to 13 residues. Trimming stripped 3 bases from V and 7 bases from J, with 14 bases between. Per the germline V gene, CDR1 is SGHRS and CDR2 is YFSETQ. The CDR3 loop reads CASSWTGGGEQYF. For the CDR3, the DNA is TGCGCCAGCAGCTGGACCGGAGGAGGGGAGCAGTACTTC.